Only a few counts were recorded for the clone carrying this T cell receptor (beta chain). Its antigen is as yet unknown. Compared with germline, one end of the junction differs, possibly owing to a read error. The data were taken from a study of CD8 T cells in ankylosing spondylitis. Broader study findings: Clones linked with disease were CD8+ and fairly uncommon in the peripheral blood. A motif of 7 to 9 highly homologous TCR beta variants was seen as apparently characteristic of ankylosing spondylitis blood. Significant enrichment of disease-linked clones was reportedly seen in matched ankylosing spondylitis synovial fluid. Past research had described some motif variants in reactive arthritis synovial fluid and blood.

Germline V CDR1 and CDR2: SGDLS, YYNGEE. There are 11 residues in the CDR3. With molecular barcodes, quantitative 5'-RACE was used to make the TCR beta libraries. TCRdb processed the 5' RACE reads anew with MiXCR; each CDR3 protein has one entry. The table has 200,000 to 250,000 distinct CDR3 sequences, around 6.6% seen once. The origin of this receptor is a male donor with ankylosing spondylitis. Material: blood, either unsorted or a sorted T cell fraction (not recorded which). The chain uses TRBV9 and TRBJ2-1, with TRBD2 as a possible D gene (6 bases). CDR3 protein: CASSTPGTPIF. CDR3 DNA sequence: TGTGCCAGCAGCACCCCCGGGACTCCTATCTTC.